This T cell receptor (beta chain) was recovered during a study of blood T cells in healthy people across ages. Study-level findings and limits: The donors' CMV status was not determined, possibly confounding changes in expanded clonotypes.

Then a second PCR, running roughly 6 to 11 cycles, was carried out with a sample-barcoded 5' primer and a J-beta primer mix. From the 5' RACE reads, TCRdb called clonotypes with MiXCR, one entry per CDR3 protein. The data show roughly 500,000 distinct CDR3 sequences, roughly 28% seen once. This clonotype has just a few counts. Its antigen is currently unknown. The source is a woman aged 70-85 years in good health. The sequenced material came from blood.

The CDR3 region has the DNA TGCGCCAGCAGCCAACTGGGACTAGCGGGGGACTACAATGAGCAGTTCTTC. Translation gives CASSQLGLAGDYNEQFF. The chain carries TRBV5-1 and TRBJ2-1; 14 bases align to TRBD2. CDR3 length: 17 residues. V lost 4 bases and J lost 3; bases outside the gene matches: 6. Germline lookup yields CDR1 SGHRS and CDR2 YFSETQ.